This entry lists 20 T cell receptor beta chains sequenced from one sample in a study of naive and memory T cell subsets. Both TRBC1 and TRBC2 were covered by a beta constant-region primer of two equimolar oligonucleotides. TCRdb used MiXCR to reprocess the UMI-ligation and nested PCR reads, holding one entry per CDR3 protein. Seen here are around 160,000 distinct CDR3 sequences, about 15% observed once, and the top ten hold around 0.14%. The sample consisted of naive CD4+ T cells from blood. The receptor set was obtained from a human donor in good health.

Ten or more counts support this clonotype. The chain is built from TRBV2 and TRBJ1-6, with 7 bases lining up with TRBD1. Germline CDR1 is SNHLY and CDR2 is FYNNEI. This CDR3 region has 14 residues. Trimming at V came to 6 bases and at J to 14 bases, leaving 13 bases not matched to a gene. The CDR3 nucleotides are TGTGCCAGCAGCCCCGACAGGGACGATCCTTCCCTCCACTTT. Translation gives CASSPDRDDPSLHF.

The J gene is TRBJ2-7, the V gene TRBV28; TRBD2 agrees at 9 bases. The CDR3 loop spans 15 amino acids. The V gene's germline CDR1 is MDHEN and CDR2 SYDVKM. The V segment lost 5 bases and the J segment 2 bases; nucleotides outside the gene matches: 7. The CDR3 nucleotides are TGTGCCAGCAGTACGTCACTAGCGGGCCCCTACGAGCAGTACTTC. This codes for CASSTSLAGPYEQYF.

This clonotype has only a few counts. This rearrangement joins TRBV6-2 or TRBV6-3 to TRBJ1-5; a weak D match, TRBD1 (5 bases). V was clipped by 2 bases and J by 0 bases, with 8 bases between them. Germline V lookup: CDR1 MNHEY, CDR2 SVGEGT. This CDR3 contains 15 residues. The CDR3 reads CASSYGGYSNQPQHF. The DNA of the CDR3 is TGTGCCAGCAGTTACGGGGGATATAGCAATCAGCCCCAGCATTTT.

This clonotype was seen at least ten times. This sequence joins TRBV29-1 and TRBJ2-7; D is ambiguous. This CDR3 is built from 15 residues. Germline assignment: CDR1 SQVTM and CDR2 ANQGSEA. V lost 4 bases, J lost 0 bases, and 16 bases lay in between. The CDR3 sequence: CSVAPITISSYEQYF. The CDR3 DNA follows: TGCAGCGTTGCCCCAATTACGATTAGCTCCTACGAGCAGTACTTC.

The rearrangement links TRBV12-3 or TRBV12-4 to TRBJ1-1; tentative D call: TRBD1 (5 bases). The V and J ends lost 7 bases and 0 bases respectively, with 18 bases between them. This CDR3 is built from 16 residues. In nucleotides, the CDR3 is TGTGCCAGCACAGCGGACAAGGTCGGGTTGAACACTGAAGCTTTCTTT. This sequence encodes CASTADKVGLNTEAFF.

This clonotype came up a few times. A junction boundary mismatches the germline segment, possibly from a read error. The J gene is TRBJ2-5, the V gene TRBV6-1; a possible D gene is TRBD1 (6 bases). This CDR3 region has 15 residues. Germline V CDR1 and CDR2: MNHNS, SASEGT. CDR3 loop: CASTELDRDQETQYF. The CDR3 nucleotides are TGTGCCAGCACTGAATTGGACAGAGACCAAGAGACCCAGTACTTC.

The chain has TRBV27 and TRBJ1-6; a possible D gene is TRBD1 (5 bases). CDR3 length: 18 amino acids. Germline V gene data show CDR1 as MNHEY and CDR2 as SMNVEV (reference sequence). The V gene lost 4 bases and the J gene lost 7 bases, with 23 bases spanning the gap. The chain's CDR3 is CASSSLSFPGRKNSPLHF. The CDR3 DNA is TGTGCCAGCAGTTCCCTTTCATTCCCGGGACGGAAGAATTCACCCCTCCACTTT.

This clonotype was seen only a few times. This chain links TRBV20-1 with TRBJ2-5; possibly TRBD2 for D (6 bases). The CDR3 runs 13 residues. V shed 4 bases and J shed 5 bases, with 14 bases lying between them. Germline CDR1 is DFQATT and CDR2 is SNEGSKA (reference sequence). CDR3 region: CSATTSLSETQYF. CDR3 nucleotides: TGCAGTGCTACGACTAGTCTCAGCGAGACCCAGTACTTC.

This clonotype was counted a few times. V gene TRBV21-1 combines with J gene TRBJ1-1; the table's D call, TRBD1, has no DNA check behind it. TRBV21-1 corresponds to a pseudogene. The CDR3 contains 15 residues. The DNA of the CDR3 is TGTGCCGTCCCGGGGGAGGGACAGGGAAACACTGAAGCTTTCTTT. This codes for CAVPGEGQGNTEAFF.

This chain connects TRBV2 to TRBJ2-2, with TRBD2 identical over 10 bases. In germline, CDR1 is SNHLY, CDR2 FYNNEI. The CDR3 is 15 residues long. Unmatched junction bases numbered 3, after V lost 4 bases and J lost 4 bases. In DNA, the CDR3 is TGTGCCAGCAGTGGGACTAGCGGATTCACCGGGGAGCTGTTTTTT. This codes for CASSGTSGFTGELFF.

This sequence joins TRBV10-2 and TRBJ2-1; no firm D call. The V and J ends lost 6 bases and 9 bases respectively, with 15 bases between them. Germline V gives CDR1 WSHSY, CDR2 SAAADI. This CDR3 is built from 13 residues. The DNA of the CDR3 is TGCGCCAGCAGCCCCTCGGTCTTTGGTGAGCAGTTCTTC. Translating gives CASSPSVFGEQFF.

This clonotype showed up just a few times. The J gene is TRBJ2-2, the V gene TRBV28; D possibly corresponds to TRBD2 (5 bases). Germline assignment: CDR1 MDHEN and CDR2 SYDVKM. Trimming removed 7 bases at V and 2 bases at J, with 8 bases between. CDR3 length: 13 amino acids. CDR3 residues: CASTSGNTGELFF. The CDR3 bases are TGTGCCAGCACGAGCGGTAACACCGGGGAGCTGTTTTTT.

This sequence joins TRBV20-1 and TRBJ2-1, with TRBD2 matching 8 bases. The CDR3 is made up of 13 amino acids. With 6 bases clipped from V and 3 bases from J, the junction kept 4 bases outside the gene matches. CDR1 is DFQATT, CDR2 SNEGSKA, per germline (reference sequence). Written as DNA, the CDR3 is TGCAGTGCCAATAGCGGGATCTACAATGAGCAGTTCTTC. Translated, it gives CSANSGIYNEQFF.

The CDR3, as DNA: TGTGCCAGCAGCCAAGGGGGACCTAGGGGGGAGACCCAGTACTTC. Protein sequence: CASSQGGPRGETQYF. V gene TRBV3-1 combines with J gene TRBJ2-5; tentatively, D is TRBD1 (6 bases). CDR3 size: 15 residues. In germline, CDR1 is LGHDT, CDR2 YNNKEL (reference sequence). V dropped 1 base and J dropped 5 bases, with 14 bases sitting between them.

V usage is TRBV18 and J usage is TRBJ2-5; D unclear. The CDR3 runs 13 residues. CDR1 and CDR2 (germline): KGHSH, LQKENI. Trimming removed 6 bases from V and 4 bases from J, with 12 bases in between. CDR3 loop: CASSPHRGETQYF. For the CDR3, the DNA is TGTGCCAGCTCTCCCCATCGAGGAGAGACCCAGTACTTC.

This clonotype was counted between two and nine times. This sequence joins TRBV9 and TRBJ1-6; D gene ambiguous. Trimming removed 0 bases from V and 9 bases from J, with 7 bases in between. CDR3 length: 13 amino acids. From germline, CDR1 is SGDLS and CDR2 YYNGEE. The CDR3 nucleotides read TGTGCCAGCAGCGTAGATGTTACTTCACCCCTCCACTTT. Encoded protein: CASSVDVTSPLHF.

This rearrangement joins TRBV6-2 or TRBV6-3 to TRBJ2-7; 7 bases match TRBD2. This CDR3 is 18 amino acids long. Germline loops: CDR1 MNHEY, CDR2 SVGEGT. V was clipped by 0 bases and J by 0 bases; unmatched bases: 11. The CDR3 protein is CASSYSMASGTSSYEQYF. In DNA form, the CDR3 reads TGTGCCAGCAGTTACTCGATGGCTAGCGGAACCTCCTCCTACGAGCAGTACTTC.

This chain connects TRBV2 to TRBJ2-7; the match to TRBD1 covers 7 bases. V was pared by 4 bases and J by 7 bases, with 7 bases of the junction left unmatched. Germline CDR1 SNHLY, CDR2 FYNNEI. The CDR3 length is 13 residues. This CDR3 is CASSVTGLGEQYF. The CDR3 DNA sequence: TGTGCCAGCAGTGTGACAGGGTTGGGGGAGCAGTACTTC.

A few counts support this clonotype. The V and J genes are TRBV29-1 and TRBJ1-1; perhaps TRBD1 as D (5 bases). Germline CDR1 SQVTM, CDR2 ANQGSEA. The CDR3 has 13 amino acids. V lost 3 bases and J lost 3, with 11 bases in between. In DNA form, the CDR3 reads TGCAGCGTTGACAGGGACGGAGACACTGAAGCTTTCTTT. As protein: CSVDRDGDTEAFF.

The genes are TRBV19 and TRBJ2-2, with D possibly being TRBD1 or TRBD2 (5 bases each). The CDR3 is 14 amino acids. Germline V gene sequence: CDR1 LNHDA, CDR2 SQIVND (reference sequence). Trimming took off 3 bases at V and 6 bases at J, with 11 bases between the two ends. In nucleotides, the CDR3 is TGTGCCAGTAGTATGGCCGGGGCTGCCGGGGAGCTGTTTTTT. Translating it yields CASSMAGAAGELFF.